The clone carrying this TCR beta chain was seen more than once but under ten times. Its antigen is not known. Trimming stripped 0 bases from V and 4 bases from J, with 16 bases between. CDR1 is SGHNT and CDR2 is YYREEE in the germline V gene (reference sequence). The CDR3 contains 16 residues. The data derive from a study of cytotoxic CD8 clonotypes in ibrutinib-treated CLL. At the level of the study: After a median 12 months on treatment (6 to 36), response samples were drawn.

The assay was immunoSEQ multiplex PCR, and TCRdb's table has in-frame clones only and misses some. The sample includes about 130,000 clones, over 60% of them seen just once. Findings and caveats of the study: Clonality showed a rise at ibrutinib response that reversed toward baseline at progression. Baseline values of clonality outstripped age-matched healthy donors and followed circulating CD8+ T-cell counts.

The receptor comes from a human donor with chronic lymphocytic leukemia. V is TRBV5-4 and J is TRBJ1-2; TRBD1 is a possible D gene (5 bases). This specimen was PBMCs, taken after 12 months of ibrutinib treatment. The CDR3 coding sequence is TGTGCCAGCAGCTTGGTTTTACAGGTCGGAGGCTATGGCTACACCTTC. Translated, it gives CASSLVLQVGGYGYTF.